In this sample, the clone carrying this T cell receptor (beta chain) turned up many times. Its matching antigen is unknown. Unmatched junction bases numbered 5, after V lost 4 bases and J lost 2 bases. CDR1 and CDR2 (germline): SGHRS, YFSETQ. The CDR3 has 14 residues. TCRdb re-analysed the 5' RACE reads in MiXCR, keeping a single row per CDR3 protein. Among approximately 70,000 distinct CDR3 sequences listed, 3.9% were seen once. The data derive from a study of neurological immune-mediated disorders. Whole-study findings and limits: With the multiple sclerosis repertoire cluster, neither clinical nor MRI features showed any association. Phylogenetic grouping assigned the repertoires of 18 of 34 multiple sclerosis patients to a single cluster of related CDR3 sequences. This cluster may be a repertoire-level signature.

This clonotype originated in a man under 40 with multiple sclerosis. The V call is TRBV5-1, the J call TRBJ2-7, with 8 positions matching TRBD1. Source material: PBMCs. DNA for the CDR3: TGCGCCAGCAGCGCGGACAGGGTAGCCTACGAGCAGTACTTC. It codes for CASSADRVAYEQYF.